The 28 T cell receptor beta chains below come from one sample, sequenced in a study of neurological immune-mediated disorders. TCRdb reanalysed the 5' RACE reads using MiXCR and keeps one entry per CDR3 protein. The sample records approximately 51,000 distinct CDR3 sequences, 3% to 3.5% being singletons. The specimen was PBMCs. All receptors come from a man aged 40-50 years with multiple sclerosis.

This clonotype was recorded many times. The chain carries TRBV15 and TRBJ1-2, with D perhaps matching TRBD1 (5 bases). The CDR3 is 14 residues long. Germline V gene data show CDR1 as LNHNV and CDR2 as YYDKDF (reference sequence). The V and J ends lost 0 bases and 4 bases respectively, with 9 bases between them. The CDR3 sequence is CATSRDRGIYGYTF. In DNA form, the CDR3 reads TGTGCCACCAGCAGAGATAGGGGTATCTATGGCTACACCTTC.

This clonotype was seen a few times. One end of the junction fails to match germline, which may point to a read error. The V gene is TRBV18, the J gene TRBJ1-5; weak D call: TRBD1 (5 bases). Germline V gives CDR1 KGHSH, CDR2 LQKENI. The CDR3 contains 13 residues. The CDR3 is CASSMQGGQPQNF. As DNA, the CDR3 is TGTGCCAGCTCAATGCAGGGAGGTCAGCCCCAGAATTTT.

This clonotype was seen ten or more times. The chain carries TRBV3-1 and TRBJ1-2; D unclear. The V gene's germline CDR1 is LGHDT and CDR2 YNNKEL (reference sequence). The CDR3 is 13 amino acids. The V and J ends lost 1 base and 0 bases respectively, with 3 bases between them. CDR3 sequence: CASSQVTNYGYTF. The CDR3 bases are TGTGCCAGCAGCCAAGTCACTAACTATGGCTACACCTTC.

The table lists this clonotype with many counts. This chain joins TRBV4-1 and TRBJ1-5, with unresolved D. From germline, CDR1 is MGHRA and CDR2 YSYEKL. The CDR3 sequence is 12 residues long. Trimming shortened V by 2 bases and J by 6 bases, and 5 bases separated the two germline ends. The chain's CDR3 is CASSQSGQPQHF. Written as DNA, the CDR3 is TGCGCCAGCAGCCAATCCGGTCAGCCCCAGCATTTT.

This clonotype was counted at least ten times. V usage is TRBV6-6 and J usage is TRBJ2-7; TRBD1 is a possible D gene (6 bases). The V gene's germline CDR1 is MNHNY and CDR2 SVGAGI (reference sequence). With 8 bases removed from V and 0 bases from J, the gap between germline ends came to 20 bases. There are 16 residues in the CDR3. The CDR3 DNA is TGTGCCAGCGCATTGAAGGTTACAGGGTTCTCCTACGAGCAGTACTTC. This encodes CASALKVTGFSYEQYF.

The table lists this clonotype with many counts. The genes are TRBV12-3 or TRBV12-4 and TRBJ2-3, with D perhaps given as TRBD1 or TRBD2 (6 bases each). The CDR3 runs to 14 residues. V was clipped by 2 bases and J by 5 bases, with 11 bases between them. The CDR3 nucleotides read TGTGCCAGCAGTTTATCGGGGGCCGAAGATACGCAGTATTTT. This sequence encodes CASSLSGAEDTQYF.

There are many counts of this clonotype. This rearrangement joins TRBV6-5 to TRBJ2-6; D not resolved. The CDR3 has 14 residues. V dropped 10 bases and J dropped 0 bases, with 10 bases sitting between them. Looked up from germline, CDR1 is MNHEY and CDR2 is SVGAGI. The CDR3 sequence is CATTDVSGANVLTF. CDR3 nucleotides: TGTGCCACCACAGACGTCTCTGGGGCCAACGTCCTGACTTTC.

This clonotype was counted at least ten times. V is TRBV6-5 and J is TRBJ2-3; tentatively, D is TRBD2 (6 bases). Trimming left V 8 bases short and J 4 bases short, with 13 bases between. This CDR3 comprises 13 residues. Germline V gene lookup returns CDR1 MNHEY and CDR2 SVGAGI. The CDR3 coding sequence is TGTGCCAGCCGACTAGTGAACGCAGATACGCAGTATTTT. It is translated as CASRLVNADTQYF.

There are a few counts of this clonotype. J is TRBJ2-7 and V is TRBV19; either TRBD1 or TRBD2 may supply D (5 bases each). From germline, CDR1 is LNHDA and CDR2 SQIVND (reference sequence). Trimming took 3 bases from V and 0 from J, leaving 12 bases between them. The CDR3 contains 15 residues. The CDR3, as DNA: TGTGCCAGTAGTATCGCTAAGGGGAGCTCCTACGAGCAGTACTTC. Residues: CASSIAKGSSYEQYF.

In its sample, this clonotype was seen a few times. One end of the junction varies from germline; a read error may be responsible. The rearrangement uses TRBV11-3 and TRBJ2-4, with D perhaps matching TRBD2 (5 bases). The CDR3 has 13 residues. Germline V gene data show CDR1 as SGHNT and CDR2 as YENEEA. The CDR3 DNA reads as TGTGCCAGCGGGCAGCTAGCCAAAAAAATTCAGTACTTC. It is translated as CASGQLAKKIQYF.

Many counts were recorded for this clonotype. V usage is TRBV9 and J usage is TRBJ2-7; 7 positions agree with TRBD2. This CDR3 has 15 residues. V was pared by 0 bases and J by 2 bases, with 5 bases of the junction left unmatched. Germline V gene lookup returns CDR1 SGDLS and CDR2 YYNGEE. CDR3 nucleotide sequence: TGTGCCAGCAGCGTAGGCGGGGGAGCTACCTACGAGCAGTACTTC. Translated, it gives CASSVGGGATYEQYF.

This clonotype was counted between two and nine times. The chain uses TRBV3-1 and TRBJ2-2; a weak D match, TRBD2 (5 bases). This CDR3 comprises 15 residues. Germline CDR1 LGHDT, CDR2 YNNKEL (reference sequence). V lost 4 bases and J lost 7, with 16 bases in between. This CDR3 reads CASSRYGVNDGELFF. The DNA of the CDR3 is TGTGCCAGCAGCCGATACGGGGTAAACGACGGGGAGCTGTTTTTT.

This clonotype occurred many times. The genes are TRBV5-4 and TRBJ1-1; tentative D call: TRBD1 (6 bases). The germline V gene has CDR1 SGHNT and CDR2 YYREEE (reference sequence). CDR3 length: 14 residues. Trimming pared 0 bases from V and 4 bases from J, leaving 10 bases between. As DNA, the CDR3 is TGTGCCAGCAGCTTGGACAGGGTAAGCACTGAAGCTTTCTTT. Translated, it gives CASSLDRVSTEAFF.

This clonotype occurred many times. This chain links TRBV5-1 with TRBJ1-1, with unresolved D. The V and J ends lost 3 bases and 3 bases respectively, with 12 bases between them. This CDR3 contains 14 residues. Per germline, CDR1 SGHRS and CDR2 YFSETQ. This chain's CDR3 is CASSSGPGDTEAFF. In DNA, the CDR3 is TGCGCCAGCAGCTCCGGCCCAGGCGACACTGAAGCTTTCTTT.

The sample holds many counts of this clonotype. J is TRBJ2-7 and V is TRBV10-3; D call uncertain. The CDR3 loop spans 16 amino acids. Germline CDR1 reads ENHRY; CDR2 reads SYGVKD. V gave up 4 bases and J gave up 2 bases, with 18 bases separating them. DNA for the CDR3: TGTGCCATCAGTGCCACTCCCGACAACCCCCCCTACGAGCAGTACTTC. Translating gives CAISATPDNPPYEQYF.

This clonotype was picked up many times. The chain couples TRBV18 to TRBJ1-2; 7 bases match TRBD1. CDR3 size: 14 residues. Trimming removed 3 bases from V and 2 bases from J; junction bases left unmatched: 3. Germline loops: CDR1 KGHSH, CDR2 LQKENI. The CDR3 sequence is CASSPSTGNYGYTF. The DNA of the CDR3 is TGTGCCAGCTCACCCTCGACAGGGAACTATGGCTACACCTTC.

This clonotype was seen at least ten times. The chain is built from TRBV15 and TRBJ2-7, with D perhaps matching TRBD1 (6 bases). In germline, CDR1 is LNHNV, CDR2 YYDKDF (reference sequence). The CDR3 length is 14 residues. V was trimmed by 0 bases and J by 4 bases, leaving 10 bases between them. The CDR3 region has the DNA TGTGCCACCAGCAGAGATGGTAGGGGGTACGAGCAGTACTTC. Translation: CATSRDGRGYEQYF.

This clonotype was seen ten or more times. An end of the junction differs from the germline gene, which may be a read error. The rearrangement uses TRBV6-5 and TRBJ1-5; a weak D match, TRBD1 (5 bases). This CDR3 is built from 16 residues. In germline, CDR1 is MNHEY, CDR2 SVGAGI. CDR3 in amino acids: CASSYSAGFSNQPQNF. DNA for the CDR3: TGTGCCAGCAGTTACTCGGCAGGGTTTAGCAATCAGCCCCAGAATTTT.

The table lists this clonotype with many counts. The gene calls are TRBV6-4 and TRBJ2-2; TRBD2 agrees at 12 bases. The CDR3 runs 17 residues. The germline V gene has CDR1 MRHNA and CDR2 SNTAGT. Trimming removed 2 bases from V and 0 bases from J; junction bases left unmatched: 1. The CDR3 here is CASSDRTSGANTGELFF. The CDR3 DNA is TGTGCCAGCAGTGACCGGACTAGCGGGGCGAACACCGGGGAGCTGTTTTTT.

The sample holds many counts of this clonotype. The V call is TRBV6-5, the J call TRBJ2-5, with TRBD2 as a possible D gene (5 bases). Germline CDR1 is MNHEY and CDR2 is SVGAGI. This CDR3 region has 13 residues. V was shortened by 6 bases and J by 4 bases, with 12 bases between the two germline ends. CDR3 sequence reads: CASSRPGSETQYF. The CDR3 region has the DNA TGTGCCAGCAGCCGCCCGGGGTCAGAGACCCAGTACTTC.

The sample holds many counts of this clonotype. J is TRBJ2-1 and V is TRBV5-1; no clear D gene. CDR3 length: 11 residues. V lost 4 bases and J lost 6, with 5 bases in between. Germline V gene lookup returns CDR1 SGHRS and CDR2 YFSETQ. The CDR3 spells CASSLRNEQFF. The CDR3 nucleotides are TGCGCCAGCAGCCTCCGCAATGAGCAGTTCTTC.

The sample holds many counts of this clonotype. V usage is TRBV20-1 and J usage is TRBJ2-1; the D gene is possibly TRBD2 (5 bases). The germline V gene encodes CDR1 DFQATT and CDR2 SNEGSKA (reference sequence). Trimming cost V 7 bases and J 7 bases, with 26 bases left between them. The CDR3 spans 16 residues. This CDR3 reads CSVRGLKGFGTNEQFF. CDR3 nucleotides: TGCAGTGTCAGAGGGTTGAAGGGTTTTGGAACGAATGAGCAGTTCTTC.

This clonotype was counted many times. V is TRBV5-4 and J is TRBJ2-2; D not resolved. Germline loops: CDR1 SGHNT, CDR2 YYREEE (reference sequence). V lost 7 bases, J lost 4 bases, and 11 bases lay in between. The length of the CDR3 is 13 residues. The CDR3, as DNA: TGTGCCAGCCGGCCGGAAATCACCGGGGAGCTGTTTTTT. Amino acid sequence: CASRPEITGELFF.

This clonotype was observed a handful of times. The V call is TRBV7-2, the J call TRBJ2-5; 9 positions match TRBD1. The germline V gene has CDR1 SGHTA and CDR2 FQGNSA. V trimming: 1 base; J trimming: 5 bases; junction bases outside the gene matches: 5. The CDR3 extends over 15 amino acids. CDR3 DNA: TGTGCCAGCAGCTTAGTACAGGGGGCAGGGGAGACCCAGTACTTC. The encoded protein is CASSLVQGAGETQYF.

This clonotype was seen many times. This rearrangement joins TRBV25-1 to TRBJ1-6; D unclear. CDR1 is MGHDK and CDR2 is SYGVNS in the germline V gene. The CDR3 has 14 residues. Trimming took off 4 bases at V and 7 bases at J, with 11 bases between the two ends. The CDR3 spells CASSGPIENSPLHF. The CDR3 region has the DNA TGTGCCAGCAGTGGCCCCATCGAGAATTCACCCCTCCACTTT.

This clonotype was recorded at least ten times. The chain is built from TRBV7-2 and TRBJ2-4; the match to TRBD2 covers 15 bases. V lost 4 bases to trimming and J lost 8 bases; unmatched junction nucleotides: 9. The CDR3 extends over 17 amino acids. The germline gives CDR1 SGHTA, CDR2 FQGNSA. For the CDR3, the DNA is TGTGCCAGCAGCTCCTGGACTAGCGGGGGGGCCAGGGACATTCAGTACTTC. This codes for CASSSWTSGGARDIQYF. Filled out from reference TRBV7-2 and TRBJ2-4, the complete variable domain reads GAGVSQSPSNKVTEKGKDVELRCDPISGHTALYWYRQSLGQGLEFLIYFQGNSAPDKSGLPSDRFSAERTGGSVSTLTIQRTQQEDSAVYLCASSSWTSGGARDIQYFGAGTRLSVL.

This clonotype was counted ten times or more. J is TRBJ2-2 and V is TRBV12-3 or TRBV12-4, with D tentatively TRBD2 (6 bases). Trimming pared 5 bases from V and 5 bases from J, leaving 15 bases between. The CDR3 length is 15 residues. CDR3 sequence (DNA): TGTGCCAGCAGTCTTATAACAGGAGGGACCGGGGAGCTGTTTTTT. This codes for CASSLITGGTGELFF.

This clonotype was seen many times. V gene TRBV9 combines with J gene TRBJ1-1; D is ambiguous. The germline V gene encodes CDR1 SGDLS and CDR2 YYNGEE. CDR3 length: 13 amino acids. V lost 4 bases to trimming and J lost 1 base, with 8 bases between them. For the CDR3, the DNA is TGTGCCAGCAGCAGCGGGCCGAACACTGAAGCTTTCTTT. Translation: CASSSGPNTEAFF.